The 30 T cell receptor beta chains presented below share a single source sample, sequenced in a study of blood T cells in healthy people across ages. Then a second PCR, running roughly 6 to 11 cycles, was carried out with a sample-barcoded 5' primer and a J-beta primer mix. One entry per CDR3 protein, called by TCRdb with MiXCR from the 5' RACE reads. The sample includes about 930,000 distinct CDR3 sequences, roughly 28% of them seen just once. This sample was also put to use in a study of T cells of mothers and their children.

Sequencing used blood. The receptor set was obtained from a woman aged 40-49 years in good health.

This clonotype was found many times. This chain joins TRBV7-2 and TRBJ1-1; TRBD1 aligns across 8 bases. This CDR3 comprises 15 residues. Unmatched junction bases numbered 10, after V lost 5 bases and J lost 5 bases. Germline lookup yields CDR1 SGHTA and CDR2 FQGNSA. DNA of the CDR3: TGTGCCAGCAGCCCTCGACAGGGGTCGGGGACTGAAGCTTTCTTT. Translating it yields CASSPRQGSGTEAFF.

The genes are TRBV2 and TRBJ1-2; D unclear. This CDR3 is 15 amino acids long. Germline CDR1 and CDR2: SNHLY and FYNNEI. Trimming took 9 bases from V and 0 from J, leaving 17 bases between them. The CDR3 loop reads CASNGPGDSNYGYTF. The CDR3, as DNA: TGTGCCAGTAACGGACCGGGAGACTCTAACTATGGCTACACCTTC.

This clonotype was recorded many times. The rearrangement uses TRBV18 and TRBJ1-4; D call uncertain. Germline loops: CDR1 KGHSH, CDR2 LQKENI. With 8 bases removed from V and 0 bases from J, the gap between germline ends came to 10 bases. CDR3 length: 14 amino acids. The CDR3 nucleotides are TGTGCCAGCAGCTTAGGTGCAACTAATGAAAAACTGTTTTTT. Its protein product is CASSLGATNEKLFF.

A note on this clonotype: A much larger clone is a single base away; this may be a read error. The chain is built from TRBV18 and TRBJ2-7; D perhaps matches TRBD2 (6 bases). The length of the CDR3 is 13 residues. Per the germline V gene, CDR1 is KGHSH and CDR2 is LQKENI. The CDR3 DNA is TGTGCCAGCTCACCCACTAGCTCCCACGAGCAGTACTTC. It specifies CASSPTSSHEQYF.

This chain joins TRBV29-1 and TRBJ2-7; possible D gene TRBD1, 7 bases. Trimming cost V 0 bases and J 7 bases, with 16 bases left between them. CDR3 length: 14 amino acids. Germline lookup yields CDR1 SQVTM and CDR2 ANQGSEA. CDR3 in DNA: TGCAGCGTTGAAGAGGCAGGGGGGAGGTGGGAGCAGTACTTC. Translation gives CSVEEAGGRWEQYF.

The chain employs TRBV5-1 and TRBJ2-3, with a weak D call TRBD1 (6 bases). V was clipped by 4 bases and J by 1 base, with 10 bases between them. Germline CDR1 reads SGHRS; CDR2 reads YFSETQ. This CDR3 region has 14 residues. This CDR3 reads CASSPGHRTDTQYF. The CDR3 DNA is TGCGCCAGCAGCCCGGGACATCGCACAGATACGCAGTATTTT.

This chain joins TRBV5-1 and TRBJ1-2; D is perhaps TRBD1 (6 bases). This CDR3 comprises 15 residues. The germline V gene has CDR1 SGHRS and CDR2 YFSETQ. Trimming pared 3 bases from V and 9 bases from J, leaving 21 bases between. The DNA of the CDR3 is TGCGCCAGCAGCTCTACAACCACGGACAGCCTTAGCTACACCTTC. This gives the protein CASSSTTTDSLSYTF.

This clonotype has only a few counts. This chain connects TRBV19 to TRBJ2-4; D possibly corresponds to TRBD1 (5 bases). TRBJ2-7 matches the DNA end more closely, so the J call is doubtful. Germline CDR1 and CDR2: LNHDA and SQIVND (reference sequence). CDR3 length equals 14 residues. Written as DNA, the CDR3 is TGTGCCAGTAGTGCTCAGGGTAATTTGGGCGAGCAGTACTTC. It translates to CASSAQGNLGEQYF.

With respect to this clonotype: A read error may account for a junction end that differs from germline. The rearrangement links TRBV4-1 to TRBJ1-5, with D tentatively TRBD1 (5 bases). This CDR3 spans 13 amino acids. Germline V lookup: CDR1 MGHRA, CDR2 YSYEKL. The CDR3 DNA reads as TGCGCCAACAGCCAAGGGGTAGGTCAGCCCCAGCATTTT. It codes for CANSQGVGQPQHF.

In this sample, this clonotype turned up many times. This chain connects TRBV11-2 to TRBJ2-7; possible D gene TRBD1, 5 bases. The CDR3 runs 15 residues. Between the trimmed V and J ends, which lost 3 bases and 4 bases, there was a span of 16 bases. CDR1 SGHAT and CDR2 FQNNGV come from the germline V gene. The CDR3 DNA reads TGTGCCAGCAGCTTCCCCATCCGGACATCATACGAGCAGTACTTC. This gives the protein CASSFPIRTSYEQYF.

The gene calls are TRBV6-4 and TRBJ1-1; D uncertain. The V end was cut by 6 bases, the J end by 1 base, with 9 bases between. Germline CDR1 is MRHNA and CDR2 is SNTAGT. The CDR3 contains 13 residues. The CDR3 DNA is TGTGCCAGCAGAAAGACGGAGAACACTGAAGCTTTCTTT. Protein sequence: CASRKTENTEAFF.

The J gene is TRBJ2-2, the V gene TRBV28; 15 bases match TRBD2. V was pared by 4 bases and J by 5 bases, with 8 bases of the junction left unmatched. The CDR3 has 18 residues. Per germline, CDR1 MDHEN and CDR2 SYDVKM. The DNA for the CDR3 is TGTGCCAGCAGTTCCCCGGGACTAGCGGGGGGTTGGACCGGGGAGCTGTTTTTT. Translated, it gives CASSSPGLAGGWTGELFF.

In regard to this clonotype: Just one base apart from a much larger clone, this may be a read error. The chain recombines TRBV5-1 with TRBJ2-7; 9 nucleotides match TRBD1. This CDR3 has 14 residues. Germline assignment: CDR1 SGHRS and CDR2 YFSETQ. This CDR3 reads CPSNDGTGNYEQYF. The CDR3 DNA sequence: TGCCCCAGCAACGACGGGACAGGGAACTACGAGCAGTACTTC.

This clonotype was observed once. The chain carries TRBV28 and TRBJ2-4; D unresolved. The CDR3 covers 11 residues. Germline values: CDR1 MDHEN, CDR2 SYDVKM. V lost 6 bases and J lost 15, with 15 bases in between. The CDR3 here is CASSTTYERYF. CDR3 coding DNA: TGTGCCAGCAGCACAACCTACGAGCGGTACTTC.

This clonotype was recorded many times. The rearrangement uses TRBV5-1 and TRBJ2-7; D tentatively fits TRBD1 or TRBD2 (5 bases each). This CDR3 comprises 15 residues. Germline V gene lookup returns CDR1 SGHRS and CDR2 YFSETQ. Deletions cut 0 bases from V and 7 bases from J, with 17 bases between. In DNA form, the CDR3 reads TGCGCCAGCAGCTTGGGGGGGACCTTAAGTCGGGAGCAGTACTTC. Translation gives CASSLGGTLSREQYF.

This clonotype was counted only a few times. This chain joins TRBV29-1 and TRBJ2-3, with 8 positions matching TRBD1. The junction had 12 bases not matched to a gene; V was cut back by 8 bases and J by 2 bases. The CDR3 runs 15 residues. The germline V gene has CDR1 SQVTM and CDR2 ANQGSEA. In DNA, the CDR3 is TGCAGCACCTTGAGCAGACAGGGGACCACAGATACGCAGTATTTT. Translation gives CSTLSRQGTTDTQYF.

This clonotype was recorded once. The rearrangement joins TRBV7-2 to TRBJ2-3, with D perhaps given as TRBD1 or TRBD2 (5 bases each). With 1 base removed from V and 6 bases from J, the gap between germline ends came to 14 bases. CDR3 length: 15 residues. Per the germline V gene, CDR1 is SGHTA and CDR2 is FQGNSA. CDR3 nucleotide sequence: TGTGCCAGCAGCTTAGTGGGGACCGGGGCGGATACGCAGTATTTT. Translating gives CASSLVGTGADTQYF.

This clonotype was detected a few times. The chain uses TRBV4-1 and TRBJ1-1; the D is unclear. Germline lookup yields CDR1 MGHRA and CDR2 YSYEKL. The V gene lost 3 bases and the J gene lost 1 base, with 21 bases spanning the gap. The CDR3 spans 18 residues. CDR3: CASSQIGGTHLPNTEAFF. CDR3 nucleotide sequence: TGCGCCAGCAGCCAGATCGGAGGCACCCACCTTCCGAACACTGAAGCTTTCTTT.

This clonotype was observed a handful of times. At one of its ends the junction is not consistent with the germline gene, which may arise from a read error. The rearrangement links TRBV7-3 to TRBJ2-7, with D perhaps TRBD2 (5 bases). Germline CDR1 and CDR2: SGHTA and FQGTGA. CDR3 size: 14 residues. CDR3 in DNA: TGTACCAGCAGCCCTGCACTAGAGGACTACGAGCAGTACTTC. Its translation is CTSSPALEDYEQYF.

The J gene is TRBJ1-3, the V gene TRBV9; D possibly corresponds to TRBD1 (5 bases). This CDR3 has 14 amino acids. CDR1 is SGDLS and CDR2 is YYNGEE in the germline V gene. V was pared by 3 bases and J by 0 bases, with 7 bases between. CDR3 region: CASSADSSGNTIYF. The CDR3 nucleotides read TGTGCCAGCAGCGCAGACAGCTCTGGAAACACCATATATTTT.

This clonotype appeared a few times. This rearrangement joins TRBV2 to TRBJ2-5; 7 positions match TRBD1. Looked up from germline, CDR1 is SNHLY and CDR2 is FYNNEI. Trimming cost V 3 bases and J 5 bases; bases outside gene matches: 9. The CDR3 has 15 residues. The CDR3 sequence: CASSDLRGIGETQYF. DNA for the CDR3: TGTGCCAGCAGTGACCTCAGGGGGATTGGGGAGACCCAGTACTTC.

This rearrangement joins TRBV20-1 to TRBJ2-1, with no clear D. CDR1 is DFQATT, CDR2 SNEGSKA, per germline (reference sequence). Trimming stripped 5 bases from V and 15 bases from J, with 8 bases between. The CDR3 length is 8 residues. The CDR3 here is CSAFRRFF. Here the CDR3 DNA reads TGCAGTGCTTTCCGACGGTTCTTC.

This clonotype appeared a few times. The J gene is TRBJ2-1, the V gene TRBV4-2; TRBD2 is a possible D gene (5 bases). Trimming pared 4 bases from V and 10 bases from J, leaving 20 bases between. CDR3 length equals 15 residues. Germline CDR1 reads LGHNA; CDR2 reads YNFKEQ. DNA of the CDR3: TGTGCCAGCAGCCTACACGCGGAACGGGGAAGGGAGCAGTTCTTC. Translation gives CASSLHAERGREQFF.

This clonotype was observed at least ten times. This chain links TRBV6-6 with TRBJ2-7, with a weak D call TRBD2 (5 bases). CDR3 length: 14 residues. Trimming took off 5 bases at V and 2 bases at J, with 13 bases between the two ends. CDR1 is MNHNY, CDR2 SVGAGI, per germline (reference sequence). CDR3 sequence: CASSTLGDTYEQYF. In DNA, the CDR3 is TGTGCCAGCAGTACCCTGGGAGACACCTACGAGCAGTACTTC.

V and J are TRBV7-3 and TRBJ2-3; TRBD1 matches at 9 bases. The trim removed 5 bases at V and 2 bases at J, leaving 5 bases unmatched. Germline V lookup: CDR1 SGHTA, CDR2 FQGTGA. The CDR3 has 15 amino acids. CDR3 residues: CASSTTGGYTDTQYF. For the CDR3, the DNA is TGTGCCAGCAGCACTACAGGGGGCTACACAGATACGCAGTATTTT.

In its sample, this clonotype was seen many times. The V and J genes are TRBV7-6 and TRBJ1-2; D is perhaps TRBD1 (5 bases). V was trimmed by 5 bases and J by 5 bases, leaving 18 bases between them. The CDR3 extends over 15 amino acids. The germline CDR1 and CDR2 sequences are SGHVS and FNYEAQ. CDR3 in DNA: TGTGCCAGCAGCCCCAACCAAGGGACGGTATATGGCTACACCTTC. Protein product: CASSPNQGTVYGYTF.

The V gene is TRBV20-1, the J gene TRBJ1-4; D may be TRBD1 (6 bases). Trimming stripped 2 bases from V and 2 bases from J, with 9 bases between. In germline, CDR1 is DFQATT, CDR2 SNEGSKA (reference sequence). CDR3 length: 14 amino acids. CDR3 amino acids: CSARQGSTNEKLFF. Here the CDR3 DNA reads TGCAGTGCTAGACAGGGGTCCACTAATGAAAAACTGTTTTTT.

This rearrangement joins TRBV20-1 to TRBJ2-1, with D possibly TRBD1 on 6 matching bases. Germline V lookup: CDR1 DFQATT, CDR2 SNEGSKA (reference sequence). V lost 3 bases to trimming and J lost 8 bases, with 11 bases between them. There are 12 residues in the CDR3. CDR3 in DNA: TGCAGTGCTAGCAGACAGGACCATGAGCAGTTCTTC. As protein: CSASRQDHEQFF.

DNA for the CDR3: TGTGCCAGCAGCGCCTCGGGGGGGTACACCTACGAGCAGTACTTC. Translating it yields CASSASGGYTYEQYF. The chain employs TRBV9 and TRBJ2-1, with TRBD2 identical over 8 bases. The closer fit of TRBJ2-7 to the DNA end suggests the J call may be wrong. CDR1 and CDR2 (germline): SGDLS, YYNGEE. CDR3 length: 15 amino acids.

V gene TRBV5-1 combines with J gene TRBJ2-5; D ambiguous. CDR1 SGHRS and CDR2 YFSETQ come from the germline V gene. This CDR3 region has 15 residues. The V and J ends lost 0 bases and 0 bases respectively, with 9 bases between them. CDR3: CASSLGWDDQETQYF. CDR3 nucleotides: TGCGCCAGCAGCTTGGGATGGGATGACCAAGAGACCCAGTACTTC.